The 24 T cell receptor beta chains given below trace back to one sample, sequenced in a study of T cells in Graves' hyperthyroidism and ophthalmopathy (dated by TCRdb to about 2019). Libraries were made using multiplex PCR. Reads for this sample came from an Illumina HiSeq 2000. The TCR beta CDR3 regions were amplified from the RNA transcripts. The first round of RT-PCR for the TCR CDR3 was performed with the HTBI primer set and the Qiagen OneStep RT-PCR kit. The raw public reads went through TCRdb reprocessing: fastp at Q25, MiXCR clone calling, in-frame beta chains kept. Under each unique CDR3 protein, matching rows form one entry showing the most common genes and DNA. The sample table lists hundreds of thousands of distinct CDR3 sequences, 14% of them with a count of one. The ten most abundant clones make up about 10% of the sample. Sequencing used blood. The receptors derive from a young woman with Graves' hyperthyroidism.

This clonotype was found many times. This rearrangement joins TRBV2 to TRBJ2-1; a possible D gene is TRBD2 (5 bases). This CDR3 contains 13 residues. V was clipped by 3 bases and J by 5 bases, with 8 bases between them. Germline assignment: CDR1 SNHLY and CDR2 FYNNEI. The CDR3 DNA is TGTGCCAGCAGTGAGGGAGAGCACAATGAGCAGTTCTTC. Its translation is CASSEGEHNEQFF.

The genes are TRBV3-1 and TRBJ1-6; D unresolved. This CDR3 has 13 residues. Deletions cut 1 base from V and 9 bases from J, with 7 bases between. Germline V gene lookup returns CDR1 LGHDT and CDR2 YNNKEL (reference sequence). The CDR3 protein is CASSQGDSSPLHF. CDR3 bases: TGTGCCAGCAGCCAAGGGGATTCTTCACCCCTCCACTTT.

This clonotype came up many times. The V call is TRBV20-1, the J call TRBJ2-3; TRBD1 is a possible D gene (5 bases). The length of the CDR3 is 15 residues. The V gene lost 6 bases and the J gene lost 0 bases, with 16 bases spanning the gap. CDR1 is DFQATT, CDR2 SNEGSKA, per germline (reference sequence). The DNA for the CDR3 is TGCAGTGCAGCCCCCTCCAGGGCGAGCACAGATACGCAGTATTTT. Translated, it gives CSAAPSRASTDTQYF.

This clonotype has a handful of counts. The rearrangement uses TRBV7-9 and TRBJ1-4, with 9 positions matching TRBD1. The V segment lost 5 bases and the J segment 1 base; nucleotides outside the gene matches: 5. The CDR3 covers 16 residues. Germline CDR1 and CDR2: SEHNR and FQNEAQ (reference sequence). The CDR3 DNA reads TGTGCCAGCAGCCGGGGACAGGGTTTAACTAATGAAAAACTGTTTTTT. It is translated as CASSRGQGLTNEKLFF.

This clonotype was found a few times. The chain uses TRBV11-2 and TRBJ2-5; 8 bases align to TRBD1. Germline V gives CDR1 SGHAT, CDR2 FQNNGV. Trimming took 4 bases from V and 4 from J; bases not matched to a gene: 8. This CDR3 region has 15 residues. The CDR3, as DNA: TGTGCCAGCAGCTCCAGACAGGGGTGGATAGAGACCCAGTACTTC. It yields the protein CASSSRQGWIETQYF.

The chain uses TRBV7-9 and TRBJ2-1; D is ambiguous. Germline assignment: CDR1 SEHNR and CDR2 FQNEAQ (reference sequence). This CDR3 spans 15 amino acids. Trimming left V 5 bases short and J 3 bases short, with 14 bases between. The CDR3, as DNA: TGTGCCAGCAGCCCCGACACACGCCACTACAATGAGCAGTTCTTC. Its translation: CASSPDTRHYNEQFF.

This clonotype was detected ten times or more. This sequence joins TRBV7-3 and TRBJ1-6; the match to TRBD1 covers 10 bases. Trimming at V came to 2 bases and at J to 7 bases, leaving 5 bases not matched to a gene. CDR1 SGHTA and CDR2 FQGTGA come from the germline V gene. The CDR3 length is 16 residues. For the CDR3, the DNA is TGTGCCAGCAGCTTATGGGACAGGGGATCGAATTCACCCCTCCACTTT. Translating gives CASSLWDRGSNSPLHF.

This clonotype occurred a few times. This chain connects TRBV28 to TRBJ2-7; TRBD1 agrees at 7 bases. Trimming removed 6 bases from V and 2 bases from J; junction bases left unmatched: 13. There are 16 residues in the CDR3. Per germline, CDR1 MDHEN and CDR2 SYDVKM. The CDR3 is CASSLIQGQRTYEQYF. The CDR3 DNA reads TGTGCCAGCAGCTTGATACAGGGGCAGAGGACCTACGAGCAGTACTTC.

The chain combines TRBV20-1 with TRBJ2-1; D might be TRBD1 or TRBD2, each matching 6 bases. CDR1 is DFQATT, CDR2 SNEGSKA, per germline (reference sequence). Trimming cost V 3 bases and J 4 bases, with 16 bases left between them. The CDR3 runs 15 residues. The CDR3 protein is CSASRGPVNYNEQFF. The CDR3 DNA reads TGCAGTGCTAGCCGGGGGCCGGTCAATTACAATGAGCAGTTCTTC.

This clonotype appeared many times. This chain links TRBV30 with TRBJ1-3; D possibly corresponds to TRBD1 (6 bases). The CDR3 spans 11 residues. The V gene lost 8 bases and the J gene lost 11 bases, with 16 bases spanning the gap. CDR1 and CDR2 (germline): GTSNPN, SVGIG (reference sequence). Here the CDR3 reads CAQLGATAIYF. The CDR3 coding sequence is TGTGCCCAGCTGGGGGCAACGGCCATATATTTT.

The chain couples TRBV19 to TRBJ2-2; TRBD2 might be the D (5 bases). V was cut by 7 bases and J by 1 base, with 7 bases left in between. Germline values: CDR1 LNHDA, CDR2 SQIVND (reference sequence). This CDR3 region has 13 residues. In nucleotides, the CDR3 is TGTGCCAGTACGGCGGGGAACACCGGGGAGCTGTTTTTT. Translation: CASTAGNTGELFF.

A note on this clonotype: Being one base from a much bigger clone, this may be a read error. The chain links TRBV18 to TRBJ2-5; 7 positions agree with TRBD1. This CDR3 spans 16 amino acids. V shed 0 bases and J 7 bases; nucleotides not matched to a gene: 11. The V gene's germline CDR1 is KGHSH and CDR2 LQKENI. CDR3 DNA: TGTGCCAGCTCACCACCGGACAGGACAATCGGGGTGACCCAGTACTTC. Residues: CASSPPDRTIGVTQYF.

The chain carries TRBV6-1 and TRBJ2-1; no clear D. In germline, CDR1 is MNHNS, CDR2 SASEGT. The V end lost 5 bases, the J end lost 9 bases, and 23 bases lay between the germline ends. There are 16 residues in the CDR3. CDR3 region: CASSYSLRATPGEQFF. The CDR3 coding sequence is TGTGCCAGCAGTTACTCTCTCCGAGCGACACCGGGTGAGCAGTTCTTC.

V is TRBV7-9 and J is TRBJ2-7, with 7 bases matching TRBD1. The V segment lost 2 bases and the J segment 3 bases; nucleotides outside the gene matches: 4. Per the germline V gene, CDR1 is SEHNR and CDR2 is FQNEAQ (reference sequence). The CDR3 totals 14 residues. The CDR3 DNA sequence: TGTGCCAGCAGCTTATGGCCAGGGGGCTACGAGCAGTACTTC. Its translation: CASSLWPGGYEQYF.

The chain joins TRBV29-1 to TRBJ1-1; possibly TRBD1 for D (5 bases). The CDR3 is 17 amino acids. The germline CDR1 and CDR2 sequences are SQVTM and ANQGSEA. The germline V and J ends were trimmed by 0 bases and 3 bases, with 20 bases remaining between them. The CDR3 sequence: CSVEDRVNLRGYTEAFF. CDR3 nucleotides: TGCAGCGTTGAAGATCGGGTGAACCTCCGGGGGTACACTGAAGCTTTCTTT.

This clonotype has at least ten counts. The chain links TRBV10-1 to TRBJ2-1; unclear D gene. Germline loops: CDR1 WNHNN, CDR2 SYGVQD (reference sequence). V shed 5 bases and J shed 12 bases, with 17 bases lying between them. CDR3 length: 13 amino acids. CDR3 protein: CASSLSPAWGQFF. For the CDR3, the DNA is TGCGCCAGCAGTCTCTCCCCAGCGTGGGGGCAGTTCTTC.

This clonotype has at least ten counts. This chain uses TRBV2 with TRBJ2-1; D possibly corresponds to TRBD2 (6 bases). The CDR3 sequence is 15 residues long. The germline V gene encodes CDR1 SNHLY and CDR2 FYNNEI. V was cut by 3 bases and J by 10 bases, with 19 bases left in between. As DNA, the CDR3 is TGTGCCAGCAGTGATCAGCGTCCCCGCGGAGGGGAGCAGTTCTTC. Protein product: CASSDQRPRGGEQFF. Full variable domain (missing parts from reference TRBV2 and TRBJ2-1): EPEVTQTPSHQVTQMGQEVILRCVPISNHLYFYWYRQILGQKVEFLVSFYNNEISEKSEIFDDQFSVERPDGSNFTLKIRSTKLEDSAMYFCASSDQRPRGGEQFFGPGTRLTVL.

This clonotype was observed at least ten times. The J gene is TRBJ2-1, the V gene TRBV10-3; D not resolved. This CDR3 region has 21 residues. CDR1 and CDR2 from the germline V gene are ENHRY and SYGVKD. Deletions cut 0 bases from V and 2 bases from J, with 26 bases between. The CDR3 coding sequence is TGTGCCATCAGTGAGTCCTTGCTTTTTCTCACGGGTGAGGAGACCTACAATGAGCAGTTCTTC. It encodes CAISESLLFLTGEETYNEQFF.

The V gene is TRBV7-2, the J gene TRBJ2-7; D could derive from TRBD1 or TRBD2 (5 bases each). V was shortened by 5 bases and J by 2 bases, with 19 bases between the two germline ends. The CDR3 sequence is 16 residues long. CDR1 is SGHTA, CDR2 FQGNSA, per germline. The CDR3 is CASSAANIRGPYEQYF. Here the CDR3 DNA reads TGTGCCAGCAGCGCCGCTAACATTAGGGGACCCTACGAGCAGTACTTC. Variable domain in full (rest from reference TRBV7-2 and TRBJ2-7): GAGVSQSPSNKVTEKGKDVELRCDPISGHTALYWYRQSLGQGLEFLIYFQGNSAPDKSGLPSDRFSAERTGGSVSTLTIQRTQQEDSAVYLCASSAANIRGPYEQYFGPGTRLTVT.

This clonotype was observed at least ten times. The chain joins TRBV5-1 to TRBJ2-5; tentative D call: TRBD1 (5 bases). The germline gives CDR1 SGHRS, CDR2 YFSETQ. Trimming took 0 bases from V and 1 from J, leaving 7 bases between them. There are 14 residues in the CDR3. CDR3 nucleotides: TGCGCCAGCAGCTTGGAAGGGGTCCAAGAGACCCAGTACTTC. Protein sequence: CASSLEGVQETQYF.

This clonotype showed up just a few times. The chain employs TRBV30 and TRBJ2-2, with 8 bases identical to TRBD1. This CDR3 comprises 14 residues. The V gene end was trimmed by 4 bases and the J gene end by 3 bases; junction bases not matched to a gene: 4. Looked up from germline, CDR1 is GTSNPN and CDR2 is SVGIG (reference sequence). The CDR3 DNA reads as TGTGCCTGGACCAGGGGGCCCTACACCGGGGAGCTGTTTTTT. Translated: CAWTRGPYTGELFF.

This clonotype was found many times. The J gene is TRBJ1-1, the V gene TRBV18; D gene uncertain. Germline CDR1 and CDR2: KGHSH and LQKENI. The CDR3 is made up of 14 amino acids. Trimming shortened V by 6 bases and J by 1 base, and 12 bases separated the two germline ends. The CDR3 loop reads CASSPHTANTEAFF. CDR3 coding DNA: TGTGCCAGCTCGCCCCACACAGCGAACACTGAAGCTTTCTTT.

The V call is TRBV12-3 or TRBV12-4, the J call TRBJ2-1; D is unresolved. V was pared by 6 bases and J by 6 bases, with 9 bases between. The CDR3 has 12 residues. This chain's CDR3 is CASSVPTNEQFF. The CDR3 DNA reads as TGTGCCAGCAGCGTACCGACCAATGAGCAGTTCTTC.

This clonotype was observed at least ten times. The V and J genes are TRBV13 and TRBJ2-7; tentative D call: TRBD1 (5 bases). The CDR3 covers 14 residues. Germline lookup yields CDR1 PRHDT and CDR2 FYEKMQ (reference sequence). V lost 5 bases and J lost 1, with 12 bases in between. The DNA of the CDR3 is TGTGCCAGCAGCCCCAGGGTGAGATCCTACGAGCAGTACTTC. It is translated as CASSPRVRSYEQYF.